The sample holds a few counts of the clone carrying this T cell receptor (beta chain). This specimen belongs to a study of early T cells in non-severe SARS-CoV-2 infection. The CDR3 covers 14 residues. CDR1 and CDR2 from the germline V gene are SGHAT and FQNNGV. V was pared by 5 bases and J by 3 bases, with 13 bases between. TCRdb fed the 5' RACE reads into MiXCR, producing one record per CDR3 protein. This table has some 40,000 distinct CDR3 sequences, around 5.1% appearing once. This material consisted of whole blood, taken at baseline. The origin of this receptor is an adult who was a healthcare worker with PCR-confirmed SARS-CoV-2 infection or an uninfected control (not recorded which). The chain is built from TRBV11-2 and TRBJ1-2, with D unresolved. CDR3 in DNA: TGTGCCAGCAGCGCAACGGCTCTTTACTATGGCTACACCTTC. Translation: CASSATALYYGYTF.